Listed below are T cell receptor beta chains from one sample, sequenced in a study of blood T cell repertoires in COVID-19. Data came from immunoSEQ multiplex PCR; TCRdb stores just in-frame clones and leaves some out. The sample yields 350,000 to 400,000 clones, roughly nine tenths seen once. Material: PBMCs or T cells enriched from blood (not recorded which). The receptors were gathered from a woman aged 25 to 39 who had recovered from COVID-19. Each CDR3 is given with its conserved first and last residue.

>TRBV15
CATSRDRAGGNTIYF
>TRBV5-1
CASSIGSGLRSYEQYF
>TRBV27
CASSLSGGAGNEQFF
>TRBV30
CAWGGQGQGEAFF
>TRBV6-1
CASSDGTGGNQPQHF
>TRBV11-2
CASSPDRGEAFF
>TRBV12-5
CASGLRDTYESSGNTIYF
>TRBV27
CASRQLDSRYGYTF
>TRBV7-2
CASSFWTGQETQYF
>TRBV10-3
CAISESQGAVYGYTF
>TRBV19
CASSLTKGKLDYEQYF
>TRBV10-3
CAISEMAGGQGEQFF
>TRBV9
CASSVEQGSPYEQYF
>TRBV27
CASSFGGNTGELFF
>TRBV7-8
CASSPRGGWQETQYF
>TRBV6-9
CASSRTTQGLQPQHF
>TRBV29-1
CSVGARGARGTEAFF
>TRBV4-1
CASSPLQTGDGLYEQYF
>TRBV2
CASRMTGVNEKLFF
>TRBV9
CASSVESSGNTNTGELFF
>TRBV5-6
CASSWYRGKADTQYF
>TRBV3-1/TRBV3-2
CASSQTRQETQYF
>TRBV4-2
CASSQGGQPYEQYF
>TRBV15
CATSRGKQGTEAFF
>TRBV28
CASSLDEELGGTGELFF
>TRBV10-1
CAIHLTETNYGYTF